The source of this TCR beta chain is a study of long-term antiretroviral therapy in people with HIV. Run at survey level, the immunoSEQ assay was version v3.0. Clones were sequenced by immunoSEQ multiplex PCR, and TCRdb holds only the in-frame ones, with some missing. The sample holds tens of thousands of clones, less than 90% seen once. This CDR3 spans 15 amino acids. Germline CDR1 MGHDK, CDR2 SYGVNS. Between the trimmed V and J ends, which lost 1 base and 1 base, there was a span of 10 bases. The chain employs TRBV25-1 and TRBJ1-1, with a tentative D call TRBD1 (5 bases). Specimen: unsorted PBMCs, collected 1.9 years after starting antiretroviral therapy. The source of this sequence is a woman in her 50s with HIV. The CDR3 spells CASSESWGGNTEAFF. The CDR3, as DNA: TGTGCCAGCAGTGAATCTTGGGGGGGGAACACTGAAGCTTTCTTT. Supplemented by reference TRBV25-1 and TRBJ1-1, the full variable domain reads EADIYQTPRYLVIGTGKKITLECSQTMGHDKMYWYQQDPGMELHLIHYSYGVNSTEKGDLSSESTVSRIRTEHFPLTLESARPSHTSQYLCASSESWGGNTEAFFGQGTRLTVV.